These 12 T cell receptor beta chains were sequenced from one sample in a study of blood T cell repertoires in COVID-19. Sequenced by immunoSEQ multiplex PCR; TCRdb stores in-frame clones only, minus some. The sample lists about 280,000 clones; approximately 90% were seen once. Sequenced sample: peripheral blood. These receptors all stem from a man between 35 and 55 years old with acute or convalescent COVID-19.

The chain recombines TRBV9 with TRBJ1-2; possibly TRBD1 for D (5 bases). The germline V gene has CDR1 SGDLS and CDR2 YYNGEE. The CDR3 loop spans 15 amino acids. Deletions cut 7 bases from V and 0 bases from J, with 16 bases between. CDR3 loop: CASAKGPSANYGYTF. The CDR3 coding sequence is TGTGCCAGCGCGAAGGGGCCCTCAGCTAACTATGGCTACACCTTC.

This CDR3 is CSVAQGETQYF. For the CDR3, the DNA is TGCAGCGTTGCCCAGGGGGAGACCCAGTACTTC. The chain carries TRBV29-1 and TRBJ2-5, with D possibly TRBD1 on 6 matching bases. The germline V gene encodes CDR1 SQVTM and CDR2 ANQGSEA. V lost 4 bases, J lost 5 bases, and 8 bases lay in between. The CDR3 totals 11 residues.

This clone was recorded only once. This rearrangement joins TRBV19 to TRBJ2-2; D perhaps matches TRBD2 (5 bases). V was cut by 3 bases and J by 3 bases, with 23 bases left in between. CDR3 length: 19 amino acids. Germline V CDR1 and CDR2: LNHDA, SQIVND (reference sequence). CDR3 coding DNA: TGTGCCAGTAGTATTCTCTACTATGAGGCGAGGGCTGACACCGGGGAGCTGTTTTTT. The encoded protein is CASSILYYEARADTGELFF.

CDR3 protein: CASSPLAGGTGNEQFF. The CDR3 DNA reads TGTGCCAGCAGCCCATTAGCGGGGGGGACGGGTAATGAGCAGTTCTTC. This chain links TRBV7-2 with TRBJ2-1, with 11 nucleotides matching TRBD2. The CDR3 covers 16 residues. Germline V CDR1 and CDR2: SGHTA, FQGNSA. The V segment lost 5 bases and the J segment 7 bases; nucleotides outside the gene matches: 10.

This chain uses TRBV30 with TRBJ1-5, with TRBD1 as a possible D gene (6 bases). This CDR3 contains 15 residues. V was trimmed by 4 bases and J by 0 bases, leaving 13 bases between them. Germline V gives CDR1 GTSNPN, CDR2 SVGIG (reference sequence). CDR3 protein: CAWTTGHFSNQPQHF. CDR3 sequence (DNA): TGTGCCTGGACTACGGGACATTTTAGCAATCAGCCCCAGCATTTT. Using reference TRBV30 and TRBJ1-5 for the parts outside the CDR3, the full variable domain is SQTIHQWPATLVQPVGSPLSLECTVEGTSNPNLYWYRQAAGRGLQLLFYSVGIGQISSEVPQNLSASRPQDRQFILSSKKLLLSDSGFYLCAWTTGHFSNQPQHFGDGTRLSIL.

The chain has TRBV6-6 and TRBJ1-2, with 7 positions matching TRBD1. Germline V CDR1 and CDR2: MNHNY, SVGAGI (reference sequence). The CDR3 is 12 residues long. V was clipped by 7 bases and J by 6 bases; unmatched bases: 5. For the CDR3, the DNA is TGTGCCAGCACTATAGACAGGGATGGCTACACCTTC. Amino acid sequence: CASTIDRDGYTF.

The genes are TRBV4-2 and TRBJ1-1, with D possibly being TRBD1 (5 bases). Germline assignment: CDR1 LGHNA and CDR2 YNFKEQ. The V and J ends lost 4 bases and 3 bases respectively, with 18 bases between them. The CDR3 extends over 16 amino acids. CDR3 sequence (DNA): TGTGCCAGCAGCCCCATGGGGGGGAGTCCGGACACTGAAGCTTTCTTT. It codes for CASSPMGGSPDTEAFF.

This sequence joins TRBV18 and TRBJ2-3; possible D gene TRBD2, 6 bases. V was pared by 3 bases and J by 1 base, with 11 bases between. CDR1 and CDR2 (germline): KGHSH, LQKENI. The CDR3 has 15 residues. CDR3 loop: CASSPRESGTDTQYF. The CDR3 region has the DNA TGTGCCAGCTCACCCCGGGAGTCAGGCACAGATACGCAGTATTTT.

J is TRBJ2-3 and V is TRBV30; D is unresolved. CDR1 and CDR2 from the germline V gene are GTSNPN and SVGIG (reference sequence). The CDR3 totals 13 residues. Trimming removed 2 bases from V and 2 bases from J, with 8 bases in between. In DNA, the CDR3 is TGTGCCTGGAGTACGACACCCACAGATACGCAGTATTTT. Its translation is CAWSTTPTDTQYF. The complete variable domain, with remaining parts taken from reference TRBV30 and TRBJ2-3, reads SQTIHQWPATLVQPVGSPLSLECTVEGTSNPNLYWYRQAAGRGLQLLFYSVGIGQISSEVPQNLSASRPQDRQFILSSKKLLLSDSGFYLCAWSTTPTDTQYFGPGTRLTVL.

This sequence joins TRBV11-2 and TRBJ1-2, with no clear D. CDR1 and CDR2 (germline): SGHAT, FQNNGV. This CDR3 region has 14 residues. Trimming removed 1 base at V and 4 bases at J, with 10 bases between. The CDR3 here is CASSLAGGSYGYTF. The CDR3 nucleotides are TGTGCCAGCAGCTTAGCAGGAGGAAGCTATGGCTACACCTTC.

The CDR3 coding sequence is TGTGCCTGGGGGGAGGTTAACTATGGCTACACCTTC. Its protein product is CAWGEVNYGYTF. This chain uses TRBV7-9 with TRBJ1-2; tentative D call: TRBD1 (5 bases). Between the trimmed V and J ends, which lost 11 bases and 1 base, there was a span of 11 bases. Germline loops: CDR1 SEHNR, CDR2 FQNEAQ (reference sequence). The CDR3 spans 12 residues.

This clone was detected only once. This chain links TRBV2 with TRBJ2-7; 7 bases map to TRBD1. The CDR3 contains 16 residues. Germline CDR1 is SNHLY and CDR2 is FYNNEI. J gave up 0 bases and V 5 bases, and 10 bases lay outside the gene matches. CDR3 DNA: TGTGCCAGCAGTCCTCCCCGGACAGGTAGCTCCTACGAGCAGTACTTC. Protein: CASSPPRTGSSYEQYF.